Listed below are T cell receptor beta chains from one sample, sequenced in a study of human T cells and chemical hapten exposure. TCRdb independently ran MiXCR on the RACE reads; one entry per CDR3 protein. The sample yields around 69,000 distinct CDR3 sequences, 8.5% seen once. The material was whole blood, obtained in connection with sensitization to the hapten diphenylcyclopropenone (DPC). These TCRs come from a woman between 50 and 59 years old with alopecia areata. Some clones in this sample may be carry-over from other donors' samples. Each CDR3 is given with its conserved first and last residue. Each record gives: V gene, J gene, clone size, D gene, CDR3 protein, CDR3 DNA. A D gene is named only where the DNA matches it firmly. The size of a clone is reported for some rows only, either as once, few or many, or as a class for expanded clones.

>TRBV20-1|TRBJ1-2|-|-
CSARVRQVYGYTF
TGCAGTGCTAGGGTCCGCCAGGTTTATGGCTACACCTTC
>TRBV3-1|TRBJ2-1|few|-
CASSHLTGRGSEQFF
TGTGCCAGCAGCCACCTCACAGGGAGAGGGAGTGAGCAGTTCTTC
>TRBV15|TRBJ2-7|-|-
CATSRDKGFEQYF
TGTGCCACCAGCAGAGACAAGGGTTTCGAGCAGTACTTC
>TRBV12-3/TRBV12-4|TRBJ2-3|-|TRBD1
CASSSWTGVLDTQYF
TGTGCCAGCAGTTCGTGGACAGGGGTCCTCGATACGCAGTATTTT
>TRBV10-3|TRBJ2-3|few|-
CAIRKTSDTQYF
TGTGCCATCAGAAAGACCTCCGATACGCAGTATTTT
>TRBV9|TRBJ2-1|few|TRBD2
CASSVEGAGGRVEQFF
TGTGCCAGCAGCGTAGAAGGAGCGGGAGGGAGGGTGGAGCAGTTCTTC
>TRBV29-1|TRBJ1-4|many|-
CSVLINEKLFF
TGCAGCGTTCTGATTAATGAAAAACTGTTTTTT
>TRBV5-1|TRBJ2-7|-|TRBD2
CASSKTSGGSVSYEQYF
TGCGCCAGCAGCAAGACTAGCGGGGGCTCCGTCTCCTACGAGCAGTACTTC
>TRBV5-1|TRBJ2-3|-|-
CASSFTEGDTQYF
TGCGCCAGCAGCTTTACCGAAGGAGATACGCAGTATTTT
>TRBV6-6|TRBJ2-3|few|-
CASSYGPDTQYF
TGTGCCAGCAGTTACGGGCCAGATACGCAGTATTTT
>TRBV29-1|TRBJ2-2|-|-
CSVAREVATGELFF
TGCAGCGTTGCCAGGGAGGTTGCCACCGGGGAGCTGTTTTTT
>TRBV5-1|TRBJ1-1|many|-
CASSPRGTRTSEAFF
TGCGCCAGCAGCCCCCGGGGTACGAGGACGTCTGAAGCTTTCTTT
>TRBV6-1|TRBJ2-6|many|TRBD1
CASSARTGSGANVLTF
TGTGCCAGCAGTGCCAGGACAGGGTCTGGGGCCAACGTCCTGACTTTC
>TRBV7-8|TRBJ2-6|few|TRBD2
CASSSDLAGSSGANVLTF
TGTGCCAGCAGCTCAGACCTAGCGGGGAGCTCTGGGGCCAACGTCCTGACTTTC
>TRBV2|TRBJ1-1|many|TRBD1
CASASFPGQLVNTEAFF
TGTGCCAGCGCTTCATTCCCGGGACAGCTAGTGAACACTGAAGCTTTCTTT
>TRBV20-1|TRBJ2-7|-|TRBD1
CSAIRGQGIYEQYF
TGCAGTGCCATAAGGGGACAGGGAATATACGAGCAGTACTTC
>TRBV6-5|TRBJ1-5|many|-
CASRISSNQPQHF
TGTGCCAGCAGGATTTCTAGCAATCAGCCCCAGCATTTT
>TRBV12-5|TRBJ2-3|-|TRBD2
CASGTGLAGGGSTDTQYF
TGTGCTAGTGGGACAGGACTAGCGGGGGGGGGTAGCACAGATACGCAGTATTTT
>TRBV28|TRBJ2-3|few|-
CASSLSGELTDTQYF
TGTGCCAGCAGTTTATCAGGGGAACTCACAGATACGCAGTATTTT
>TRBV7-2|TRBJ2-3|-|-
CASSMGNGHTDTQYF
TGTGCCAGCAGTATGGGGAACGGACACACAGATACGCAGTATTTT
>TRBV5-6|TRBJ2-1|-|TRBD2
CASSLGTSVYNEQFF
TGTGCCAGCAGCCTCGGGACTAGCGTATACAATGAGCAGTTCTTC
>TRBV7-9|TRBJ1-1|many|-
CASSPAWYTEAFF
TGTGCCAGCAGCCCCGCATGGTACACTGAAGCTTTCTTT
>TRBV20-1|TRBJ2-7|few|-
CSAWDNYEQYF
TGCAGTGCCTGGGATAACTACGAGCAGTACTTC
>TRBV28|TRBJ2-3|-|-
CTSSYPGRQSTDTQYF
TGTACCAGCAGTTATCCCGGGCGGCAAAGCACAGATACGCAGTATTTT
>TRBV21-1|TRBJ2-6|few|-
CASQTGRFPTGANVLTF
TGTGCCAGCCAGACAGGGAGGTTCCCAACTGGGGCCAACGTCCTGACTTTC
>TRBV2|TRBJ2-1|few|TRBD1
CASTKLGGPYNEQFF
TGTGCCAGCACCAAATTAGGGGGCCCCTACAATGAGCAGTTCTTC
>TRBV6-5|TRBJ1-4|-|-
CASSALDEKLFF
TGTGCCAGCAGCGCCCTGGACGAAAAACTGTTTTTT
>TRBV27|TRBJ2-7|-|-
CASSHQTDYEQYF
TGTGCCAGCAGTCATCAGACAGACTACGAGCAGTACTTC
>TRBV29-1|TRBJ2-1|few|TRBD2
CSTSGRTYNEQFF
TGCAGCACTAGCGGGAGGACTTACAATGAGCAGTTCTTC
>TRBV14|TRBJ2-5|few|TRBD1
CASSQESTRMTGHRETQYF
TGTGCCAGCAGCCAAGAGAGTACCCGTATGACAGGGCATCGGGAGACCCAGTACTTC
>TRBV6-6|TRBJ1-1|-|TRBD1
CASSSGQGEAFF
TGTGCCAGCAGCTCAGGACAGGGTGAAGCTTTCTTT
>TRBV2|TRBJ2-2|-|TRBD2
CASSLRRTSGAGELFF
TGTGCCAGCAGTCTTAGGAGAACTAGCGGGGCCGGGGAGCTGTTTTTT
>TRBV29-1|TRBJ2-1|few|TRBD2
CSVESLAGAGEQFF
TGCAGCGTTGAGTCATTAGCGGGAGCGGGTGAGCAGTTCTTC
>TRBV7-2|TRBJ2-2|-|TRBD1
CASSAFLRQGENTGELFF
TGTGCCAGCAGCGCGTTTCTTAGACAGGGGGAGAACACCGGGGAGCTGTTTTTT
>TRBV20-1|TRBJ2-3|-|-
CSASPLGGRTDTQYF
TGCAGTGCTAGCCCCCTGGGGGGCCGGACAGATACGCAGTATTTT
>TRBV2|TRBJ1-1|many|-
CASRRGGAELVTEAFF
TGTGCCAGCAGGAGGGGGGGCGCAGAGTTAGTGACTGAAGCTTTCTTT
>TRBV5-1|TRBJ2-6|-|-
CASSPATGGANVLTF
TGCGCCAGCTCCCCCGCGACCGGGGGGGCCAACGTCCTGACTTTC
>TRBV28|TRBJ2-7|-|TRBD1
CSTTDGTASYEQYF
TGCTCTACAACCGACGGGACAGCCTCCTACGAGCAGTACTTC
>TRBV12-3/TRBV12-4|TRBJ1-4|few|-
CASRTGVIATNEKLFF
TGTGCCAGTCGAACGGGGGTGATTGCAACTAATGAAAAACTGTTTTTT
>TRBV5-5|TRBJ2-6|-|-
CASSHITGANVLTF
TGTGCCAGCAGTCACATTACTGGGGCCAACGTCCTGACTTTC
>TRBV28|TRBJ1-3|-|TRBD1
CASSPFALTGAGNTIYF
TGTGCCAGCAGCCCTTTTGCCCTGACAGGGGCTGGAAACACCATATATTTT
>TRBV12-3/TRBV12-4|TRBJ2-7|many|-
CASSRQSLSYEQYF
TGTGCCAGCAGTCGACAGTCCCTGAGCTACGAGCAGTACTTC
>TRBV12-3/TRBV12-4|TRBJ1-5|few|TRBD1
CASSPPPGGQPQHF
TGTGCCAGCAGCCCGCCCCCAGGGGGTCAGCCCCAGCATTTT
>TRBV24-1|TRBJ2-1|-|TRBD2
CATSESSGVPNEQFF
TGTGCCACCAGTGAGAGTAGCGGGGTCCCCAATGAGCAGTTCTTC
>TRBV5-5|TRBJ2-1|few|-
CASNLGGPASYNEQFF
TGTGCCAGCAACTTGGGGGGTCCGGCCTCCTACAATGAGCAGTTCTTC
>TRBV27|TRBJ2-6|-|-
CASTGRGVSGANVLTF
TGTGCCAGTACAGGGAGGGGGGTGTCTGGGGCCAACGTCCTGACTTTC
>TRBV20-1|TRBJ1-2|many|TRBD1
CSASRTGHGYTF
TGCAGTGCTAGTAGGACAGGGCATGGCTACACCTTC
>TRBV28|TRBJ2-7|few|TRBD1
CASRSGGISYEQYF
TGTGCCAGCAGATCAGGGGGAATCTCCTACGAGCAGTACTTC
>TRBV20-1|TRBJ2-7|many|-
CSAEPIGTPGYEQYF
TGCAGTGCTGAACCGATCGGGACACCCGGCTACGAGCAGTACTTC
>TRBV4-3|TRBJ2-1|-|TRBD2
CASSQVTSAYNEQFF
TGCGCCAGCAGCCAAGTGACTAGCGCCTACAATGAGCAGTTCTTC
>TRBV12-3/TRBV12-4|TRBJ2-5|-|TRBD1
CASSRQGTETQYF
TGTGCCAGCAGTCGACAGGGAACGGAGACCCAGTACTTC
>TRBV7-9|TRBJ2-1|few|-
CASSLFSSGNEQFF
TGTGCCAGCAGCTTATTTTCATCGGGAAATGAGCAGTTCTTC
>TRBV4-3|TRBJ2-1|-|TRBD1
CASSPLGQGARNEQFF
TGCGCCAGCAGCCCACTGGGACAGGGGGCGAGGAATGAGCAGTTCTTC